This TCR beta chain is drawn from a study of T cell changes during pregnancy in multiple sclerosis. Data came from immunoSEQ multiplex PCR; TCRdb stores just in-frame clones and leaves some out. The sample lists some 48,000 clones, around 89% occurring once. V lost 6 bases, J lost 6 bases, and 23 bases lay in between. In germline, CDR1 is SGHAT, CDR2 FQNNGV. The CDR3 consists of 17 residues. This rearrangement joins TRBV11-2 to TRBJ1-4, with D tentatively TRBD1 (6 bases). The TCR originated in a female donor with multiple sclerosis, enrolled in a pregnancy study. The sequences come from CD8+ T cells from peripheral blood mononuclear cells, collected in the second trimester of pregnancy. The CDR3 region is CASRGPDIRGSYEKLFF. The CDR3 DNA reads as TGTGCCAGCAGGGGGCCCGACATAAGGGGGAGCTATGAAAAACTGTTTTTT.